This TCR beta chain was observed in a study of PD-1 blockade in classical Hodgkin lymphoma. Study-wide findings and caveats: Complete responders possessed baseline diversity comparable to newly diagnosed patients. Patients who initiated nivolumab within 1 year of ASCT were excluded. With CD4+ cells, TCR diversity rose significantly by C4D1, but not with CD8+ cells.

Each patient relapsed following autologous stem cell transplantation, and prior brentuximab vedotin exposure differed. Classifying best responses yielded complete response, partial response or progressive disease. A note on this clone: Its antigen is not known.

The trim removed 6 bases at V and 1 base at J, leaving 8 bases unmatched. This CDR3 contains 16 residues. Germline loops: CDR1 SNHLY, CDR2 FYNNEI. TCRdb's table, derived via immunoSEQ multiplex PCR, lists solely in-frame clones and lacks some. The sample yields 50,000 or so clones, more than 85% seen once. The chain has TRBV2 and TRBJ2-3; 9 bases are a match to TRBD1. Sequenced material: peripheral blood mononuclear cells (PBMCs), taken before the second cycle of nivolumab. The TCR was taken from a human donor with classical Hodgkin lymphoma. The CDR3 loop is CASSGDRAVGTDTQYF. DNA for the CDR3: TGTGCCAGCAGCGGGGACAGGGCTGTGGGCACAGATACGCAGTATTTT.